The clone carrying this T cell receptor (beta chain) was seen a handful of times. Its antigen is undetermined. A second 7 to 11 cycle PCR used barcoded and J-beta primers. From the 5' RACE reads, TCRdb called clonotypes with MiXCR, one entry per CDR3 protein. Of some 1.6 million distinct CDR3 sequences listed, 34% were seen once; the top ten hold roughly 12%. Germline assignment: CDR1 MNHNS and CDR2 SASEGT. This CDR3 spans 13 amino acids. Deletions cut 5 bases from V and 7 bases from J, with 12 bases between. The data were obtained in a study of blood T cells in healthy people across ages. Study-wide results and limits: Strongly correlated with naive T cell percentage was TCR beta diversity. Diversity figures derived from one million T cells were judged to underestimate the true value.

Peripheral blood was drawn, about 9.1 milliliters per donor. The sample was blood. This rearrangement joins TRBV6-1 to TRBJ1-5; D uncertain. This sequence was found in a woman younger than 45 in good health. CDR3 region: CASSRSIDQPQHF. The CDR3 coding sequence is TGTGCCAGCAGTAGAAGTATCGACCAGCCCCAGCATTTT.